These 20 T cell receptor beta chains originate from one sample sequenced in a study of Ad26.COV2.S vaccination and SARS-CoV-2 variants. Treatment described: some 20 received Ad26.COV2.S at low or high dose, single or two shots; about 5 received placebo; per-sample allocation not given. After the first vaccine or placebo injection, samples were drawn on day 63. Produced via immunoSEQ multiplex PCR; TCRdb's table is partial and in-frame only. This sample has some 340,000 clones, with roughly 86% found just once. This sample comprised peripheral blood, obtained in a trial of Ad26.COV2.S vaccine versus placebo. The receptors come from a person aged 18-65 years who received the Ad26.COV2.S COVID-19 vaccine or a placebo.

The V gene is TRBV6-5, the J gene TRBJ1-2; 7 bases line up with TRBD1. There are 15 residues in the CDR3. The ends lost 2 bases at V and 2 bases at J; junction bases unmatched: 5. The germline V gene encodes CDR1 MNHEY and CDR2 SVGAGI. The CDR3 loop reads CASSYGGQRNYGYTF. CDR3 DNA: TGTGCCAGCAGTTACGGGGGACAGAGAAACTATGGCTACACCTTC.

The CDR3 coding sequence is TGTGCCAGCAGTACAGGGAATTCACCCCTCCACTTT. Translation gives CASSTGNSPLHF. This chain joins TRBV9 and TRBJ1-6; TRBD1 might be the D (6 bases). This CDR3 has 12 residues. V was cut by 5 bases and J by 7 bases, with 7 bases left in between. The germline CDR1 and CDR2 sequences are SGDLS and YYNGEE. Variable domain in full (rest from reference TRBV9 and TRBJ1-6): DSGVTQTPKHLITATGQRVTLRCSPRSGDLSVYWYQQSLDQGLQFLIQYYNGEERAKGNILERFSAQQFPDLHSELNLSSLELGDSALYFCASSTGNSPLHFGNGTRLTVT.

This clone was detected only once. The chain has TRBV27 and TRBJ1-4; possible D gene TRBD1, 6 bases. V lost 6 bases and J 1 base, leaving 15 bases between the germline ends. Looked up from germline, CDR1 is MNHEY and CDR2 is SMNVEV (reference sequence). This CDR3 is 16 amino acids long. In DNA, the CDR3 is TGTGCCAGCAGCCCAACAGGGAGGGGAACTAATGAAAAACTGTTTTTT. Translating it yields CASSPTGRGTNEKLFF.

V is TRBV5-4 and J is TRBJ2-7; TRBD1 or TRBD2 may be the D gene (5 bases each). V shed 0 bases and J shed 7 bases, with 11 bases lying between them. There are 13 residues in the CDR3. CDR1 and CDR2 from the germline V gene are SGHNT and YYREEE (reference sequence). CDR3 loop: CASSLAGAWEQYF. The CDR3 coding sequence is TGTGCCAGCAGCTTGGCCGGGGCATGGGAGCAGTACTTC.

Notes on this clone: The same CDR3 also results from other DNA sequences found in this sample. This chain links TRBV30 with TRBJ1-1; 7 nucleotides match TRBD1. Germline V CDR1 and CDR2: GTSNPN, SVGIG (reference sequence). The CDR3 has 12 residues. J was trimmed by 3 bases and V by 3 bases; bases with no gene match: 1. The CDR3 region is CAWSRGDTEAFF. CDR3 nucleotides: TGTGCCTGGAGCAGGGGGGACACTGAAGCTTTCTTT.

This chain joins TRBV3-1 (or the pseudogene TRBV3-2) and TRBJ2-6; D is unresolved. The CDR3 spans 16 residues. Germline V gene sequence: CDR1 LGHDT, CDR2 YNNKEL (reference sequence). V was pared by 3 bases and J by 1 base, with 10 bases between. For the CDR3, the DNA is TGTGCCAGCAGCCAGGGTCGAGCTTCTGGGGCCAACGTCCTGACTTTC. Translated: CASSQGRASGANVLTF.

The CDR3 protein is CASSNGRRVYRGNTIYF. DNA for the CDR3: TGTGCCAGCAGCAACGGACGCAGGGTTTACAGAGGAAACACCATATATTTT. This rearrangement joins TRBV2 to TRBJ1-3; maybe TRBD1 (5 bases). The V end was cut by 6 bases, the J end by 4 bases, with 22 bases between. CDR3 length equals 17 residues. Germline loops: CDR1 SNHLY, CDR2 FYNNEI.

The CDR3, as DNA: TGTGCCAGCAGTCCCCTCCTCGACAGGGCCCGGACCCAGTACTTC. Protein product: CASSPLLDRARTQYF. The V gene is TRBV6-5, the J gene TRBJ2-5; 7 bases agree with TRBD1. The CDR3 has 15 residues. V shed 5 bases, J shed 7 bases, and the junction held 13 bases outside the gene matches. Germline CDR1 reads MNHEY; CDR2 reads SVGAGI.

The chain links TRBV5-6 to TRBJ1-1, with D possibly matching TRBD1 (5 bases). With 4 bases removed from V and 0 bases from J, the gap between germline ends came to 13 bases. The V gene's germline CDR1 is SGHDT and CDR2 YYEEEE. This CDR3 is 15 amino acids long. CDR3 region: CASSLGTGMNTEAFF. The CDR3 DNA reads TGTGCCAGCAGCCTTGGGACGGGTATGAACACTGAAGCTTTCTTT.

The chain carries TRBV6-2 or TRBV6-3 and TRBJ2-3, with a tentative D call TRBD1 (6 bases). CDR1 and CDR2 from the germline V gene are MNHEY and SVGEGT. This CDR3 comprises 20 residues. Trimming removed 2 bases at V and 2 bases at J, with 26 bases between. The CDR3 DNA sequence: TGTGCCAGCAGTTACCTCCTCCCCCACACGGACAGAAAGGCCACAGATACGCAGTATTTT. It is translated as CASSYLLPHTDRKATDTQYF.

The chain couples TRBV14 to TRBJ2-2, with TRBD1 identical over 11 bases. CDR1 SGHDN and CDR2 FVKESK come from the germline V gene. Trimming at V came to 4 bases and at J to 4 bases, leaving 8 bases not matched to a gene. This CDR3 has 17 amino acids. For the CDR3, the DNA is TGTGCCAGCAGCCCCTGGACAGGGGGCATAGTCACCGGGGAGCTGTTTTTT. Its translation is CASSPWTGGIVTGELFF.

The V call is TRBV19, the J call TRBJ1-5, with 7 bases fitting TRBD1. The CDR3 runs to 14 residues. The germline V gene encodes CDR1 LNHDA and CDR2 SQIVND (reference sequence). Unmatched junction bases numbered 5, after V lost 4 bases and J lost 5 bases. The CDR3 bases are TGTGCCAGTAGTAGGGGACAGTACCATCAGCCCCAGCATTTT. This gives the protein CASSRGQYHQPQHF.

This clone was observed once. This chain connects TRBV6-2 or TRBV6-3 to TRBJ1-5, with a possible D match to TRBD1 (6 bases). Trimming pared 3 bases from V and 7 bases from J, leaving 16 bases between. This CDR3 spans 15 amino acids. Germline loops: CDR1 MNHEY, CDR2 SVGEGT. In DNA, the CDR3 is TGTGCCAGCAGTTATCTCGGGGGGCTAAGGCAGCCCCAGCATTTT. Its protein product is CASSYLGGLRQPQHF.

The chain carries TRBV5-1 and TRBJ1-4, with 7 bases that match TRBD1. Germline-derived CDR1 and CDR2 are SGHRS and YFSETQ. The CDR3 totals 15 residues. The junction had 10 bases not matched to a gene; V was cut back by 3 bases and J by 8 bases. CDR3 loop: CASSSRTGSWEKLFF. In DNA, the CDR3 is TGCGCCAGCAGCTCACGGACAGGTTCGTGGGAAAAACTGTTTTTT.

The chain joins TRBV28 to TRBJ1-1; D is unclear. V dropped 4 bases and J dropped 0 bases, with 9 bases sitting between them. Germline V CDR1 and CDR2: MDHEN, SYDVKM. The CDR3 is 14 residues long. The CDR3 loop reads CASSSYFMNTEAFF. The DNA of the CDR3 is TGTGCCAGCAGTTCATACTTCATGAACACTGAAGCTTTCTTT.

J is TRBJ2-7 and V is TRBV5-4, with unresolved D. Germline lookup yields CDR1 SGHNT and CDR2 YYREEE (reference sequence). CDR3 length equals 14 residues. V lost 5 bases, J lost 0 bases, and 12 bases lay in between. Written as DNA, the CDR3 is TGTGCCAGCAGACCTGACAACCGCTCCTACGAGCAGTACTTC. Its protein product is CASRPDNRSYEQYF.

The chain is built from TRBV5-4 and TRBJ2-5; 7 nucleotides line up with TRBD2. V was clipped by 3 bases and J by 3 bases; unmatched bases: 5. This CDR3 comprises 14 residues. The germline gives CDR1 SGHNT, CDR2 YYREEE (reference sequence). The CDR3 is CASSSTSGEETQYF. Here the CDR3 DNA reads TGTGCCAGCAGCTCCACGAGCGGGGAAGAGACCCAGTACTTC.

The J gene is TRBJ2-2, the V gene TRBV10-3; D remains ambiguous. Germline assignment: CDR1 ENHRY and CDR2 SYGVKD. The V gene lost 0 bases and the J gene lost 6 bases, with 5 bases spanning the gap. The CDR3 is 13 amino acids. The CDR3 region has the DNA TGTGCCATCAGTGAGTCATCCCCCGGGGAGCTGTTTTTT. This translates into CAISESSPGELFF.

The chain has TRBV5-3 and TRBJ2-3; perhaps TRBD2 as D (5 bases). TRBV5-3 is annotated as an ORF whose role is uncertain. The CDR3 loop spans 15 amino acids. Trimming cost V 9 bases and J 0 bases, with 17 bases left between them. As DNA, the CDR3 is TGTGCCACTCCTACCCCTAGGGAGAGCACAGATACGCAGTATTTT. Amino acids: CATPTPRESTDTQYF.

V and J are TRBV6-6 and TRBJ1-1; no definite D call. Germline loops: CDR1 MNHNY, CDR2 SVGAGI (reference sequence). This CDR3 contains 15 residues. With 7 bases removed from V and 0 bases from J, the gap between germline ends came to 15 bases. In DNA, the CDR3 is TGTGCCAGCACCATCTGGCCCCAGTTGAACACTGAAGCTTTCTTT. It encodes CASTIWPQLNTEAFF.